This T cell receptor beta chain is from a study of cytomegalovirus exposure and HLA in healthy donors. Background on the study: Around 79 million unique TCRs, all from HLA-typed donors, were included in an early release of the data.

On this clone: Its antigen is not identified.

With 5 bases clipped from V and 2 bases from J, the junction kept 5 bases outside the gene matches. Germline V gene data show CDR1 as SGHNT and CDR2 as YENEEA. This CDR3 has 14 residues. The PCR had 60 Vbeta and 13 Jbeta primers. This table comes from immunoSEQ multiplex PCR, and its TCRdb copy is limited to in-frame clones, with some not included. The data contain 150,000 or so clones, 80% of them seen just once; the ten biggest clones take up 14%. Findings of the study overall: The records held CMV serostatus as the only immune exposure information. For most subjects, TCR beta sequences were reported to predict HLA-A and HLA-B alleles with accuracy.

The receptor's source is a woman in her forties in good health and CMV-seronegative. Input material: PBMCs. The V gene is TRBV11-3, the J gene TRBJ2-5; 7 nucleotides agree with TRBD1. The CDR3 DNA is TGTGCCAGCAGCCGATGGGGACAGCAAGAGACCCAGTACTTC. This sequence encodes CASSRWGQQETQYF.